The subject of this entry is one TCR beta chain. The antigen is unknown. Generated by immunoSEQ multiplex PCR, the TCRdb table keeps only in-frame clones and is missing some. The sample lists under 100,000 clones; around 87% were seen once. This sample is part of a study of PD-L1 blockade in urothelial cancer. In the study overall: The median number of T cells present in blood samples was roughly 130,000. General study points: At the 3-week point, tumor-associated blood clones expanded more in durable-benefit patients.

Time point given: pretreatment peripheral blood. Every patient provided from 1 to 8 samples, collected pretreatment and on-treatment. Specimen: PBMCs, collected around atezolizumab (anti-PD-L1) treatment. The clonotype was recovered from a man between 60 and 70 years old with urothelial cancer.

CDR3 coding DNA: TGTGCCAGCAGTGACGGCCCCCGAGCGGGAGCCTACAATGAGCAGTTCTTC. Protein product: CASSDGPRAGAYNEQFF. The chain is built from TRBV6-1 and TRBJ2-1; TRBD2 agrees at 8 bases. This CDR3 has 17 residues. Germline CDR1 MNHNS, CDR2 SASEGT. V lost 3 bases, J lost 2 bases, and 9 bases stayed unmatched.